The 32 T cell receptor beta chains presented below share a single source sample, sequenced in a study of T cell clonotyping in hematopoietic cell transplantation. The sample's time point: recipient sample about 28 days before transplant, after cytoreduction. The method was immunoSEQ multiplex PCR; TCRdb's version includes in-frame clones alone and lacks a portion of them. This sample has approximately 39,000 clones, with 90% to 95% found just once. Sequences were derived from peripheral blood mononuclear cells, sampled before stem cell transplant. Source of these receptors: a man aged 40-49 years with chronic myeloid leukemia. Some clones in this sample may be carry-over from other donors' samples.

The chain is built from TRBV9 and TRBJ1-2, with D hard to call. Germline CDR1 reads SGDLS; CDR2 reads YYNGEE. V was shortened by 0 bases and J by 4 bases, with 7 bases between the two germline ends. The CDR3 extends over 13 amino acids. The CDR3 DNA reads as TGTGCCAGCAGCGTAGGGCGGCCCTATGGCTACACCTTC. Protein sequence: CASSVGRPYGYTF.

The V gene is TRBV27, the J gene TRBJ2-2, with 9 bases fitting TRBD1. Germline CDR1 MNHEY, CDR2 SMNVEV (reference sequence). The CDR3 is made up of 16 amino acids. Trimming removed 7 bases from V and 4 bases from J; junction bases left unmatched: 10. The CDR3 loop is CASTQQGARGTGELFF. The CDR3 nucleotides are TGTGCCAGCACCCAACAGGGGGCGCGTGGCACCGGGGAGCTGTTTTTT.

The CDR3 coding sequence is TGTGCCAGCAGTGAACACGGCGAGCAGTACTTC. It translates to CASSEHGEQYF. The chain recombines TRBV6-1 with TRBJ2-7; unclear D gene. V was clipped by 2 bases and J by 6 bases, with 5 bases between them. The CDR3 contains 11 residues. Germline V gene data show CDR1 as MNHNS and CDR2 as SASEGT.

This chain connects TRBV11-3 to TRBJ1-1, with 9 bases matching TRBD1. The V and J ends lost 4 bases and 8 bases, in that order; junction bases with no gene match: 2. The CDR3 has 12 residues. From germline, CDR1 is SGHNT and CDR2 YENEEA. CDR3 coding DNA: TGTGCCAGCAGCTCACAGGGGGCAGAAGCTTTCTTT. It codes for CASSSQGAEAFF.

The chain carries TRBV5-1 and TRBJ1-6; a weak D match, TRBD1 (6 bases). Trimming removed 4 bases at V and 7 bases at J, with 18 bases between. There are 16 residues in the CDR3. The germline V gene has CDR1 SGHRS and CDR2 YFSETQ. CDR3 DNA sequence: TGCGCCAGCAGCCTAATGGGGGGGCAGGTGAATTCACCCCTCCACTTT. Translation: CASSLMGGQVNSPLHF.

The rearrangement uses TRBV11-3 and TRBJ2-2; D unresolved. Trimming removed 2 bases from V and 2 bases from J, with 0 bases in between. Germline values: CDR1 SGHNT, CDR2 YENEEA. The CDR3 consists of 12 residues. This CDR3 is CASSLNTGELFF. The CDR3 bases are TGTGCCAGCAGCTTAAACACCGGGGAGCTGTTTTTT.

The chain recombines TRBV10-2 with TRBJ2-5, with TRBD1 matching over 8 bases. Trimming at V came to 5 bases and at J to 5 bases, leaving 4 bases not matched to a gene. Germline-derived CDR1 and CDR2 are WSHSY and SAAADI. The CDR3 totals 13 residues. The CDR3 nucleotides are TGCGCCAGCAGTTCTGACAGGGGTGAGACCCAGTACTTC. As protein: CASSSDRGETQYF.

The chain links TRBV4-2 to TRBJ1-2, with TRBD1 matching 8 bases. Per the germline V gene, CDR1 is LGHNA and CDR2 is YNFKEQ. The CDR3 runs to 15 residues. With V trimmed by 2 bases and J by 1 base, 3 bases remained unmatched. This CDR3 is CASSQTGQGNYGYTF. CDR3 bases: TGTGCCAGCAGCCAAACCGGACAGGGTAACTATGGCTACACCTTC.

The count of this clone is one. The rearrangement uses TRBV7-2 and TRBJ1-5, with D perhaps matching TRBD1 (6 bases). The CDR3 spans 14 residues. Germline V gene lookup returns CDR1 SGHTA and CDR2 FQGNSA. V lost 6 bases, J lost 5 bases, and 14 bases lay in between. CDR3 bases: TGTGCCAGCAGTATGCGGGACACTTATCAGCCCCAGCATTTT. Translating it yields CASSMRDTYQPQHF.

This rearrangement joins TRBV9 to TRBJ1-2, with 7 positions matching TRBD1. The length of the CDR3 is 15 residues. The germline CDR1 and CDR2 sequences are SGDLS and YYNGEE. Trimming at V came to 4 bases and at J to 2 bases, leaving 8 bases not matched to a gene. The CDR3, as DNA: TGTGCCAGCAGCCCCCCGCACAGGGGAAACTATGGCTACACCTTC. Its translation: CASSPPHRGNYGYTF.

The J gene is TRBJ2-6, the V gene TRBV29-1, with a possible D match to TRBD1 (7 bases). Germline V gene lookup returns CDR1 SQVTM and CDR2 ANQGSEA. The germline V and J ends were trimmed by 8 bases and 2 bases, with 13 bases remaining between them. The CDR3 totals 14 residues. CDR3 in DNA: TGCAGCTTCTCAGGGGGGACTGGGGCCAACGTCCTGACTTTC. Translated, it gives CSFSGGTGANVLTF.

The rearrangement uses TRBV19 and TRBJ2-7, with 9 bases lining up with TRBD1. The V gene end was trimmed by 4 bases and the J gene end by 1 base; junction bases not matched to a gene: 5. Looked up from germline, CDR1 is LNHDA and CDR2 is SQIVND (reference sequence). The CDR3 sequence is 15 residues long. Here the CDR3 reads CASSTPGTGSYEQYF. CDR3 nucleotide sequence: TGTGCCAGTAGTACCCCCGGGACAGGGTCCTACGAGCAGTACTTC. Full variable domain (outside the CDR3, taken from reference TRBV19 and TRBJ2-7): DGGITQSPKYLFRKEGQNVTLSCEQNLNHDAMYWYRQDPGQGLRLIYYSQIVNDFQKGDIAEGYSVSREKKESFPLTVTSAQKNPTAFYLCASSTPGTGSYEQYFGPGTRLTVT.

In its sample, this clone was seen a few times. The V and J genes are TRBV6-5 and TRBJ2-3, with unresolved D. V was pared by 0 bases and J by 0 bases, with 4 bases between. Looked up from germline, CDR1 is MNHEY and CDR2 is SVGAGI. This CDR3 region has 14 residues. The CDR3, as DNA: TGTGCCAGCAGTTACTCGTGGAGCACAGATACGCAGTATTTT. Protein product: CASSYSWSTDTQYF.

This rearrangement joins TRBV7-2 to TRBJ1-1; 9 bases line up with TRBD1. Germline V gene data show CDR1 as SGHTA and CDR2 as FQGNSA. CDR3 length: 17 residues. Losses at the gene ends were 5 bases for V and 4 bases for J; bases not matched to a gene: 14. CDR3 DNA: TGTGCCAGCAGCCCCCGCCCTTTGACAGGGGGTGGCACTGAAGCTTTCTTT. Translated: CASSPRPLTGGGTEAFF.

The chain links TRBV27 to TRBJ1-2, with 7 bases matching TRBD1. The germline V gene encodes CDR1 MNHEY and CDR2 SMNVEV (reference sequence). This CDR3 region has 12 residues. The J segment lost 9 bases and the V segment lost 6 bases, leaving 7 bases of the junction unmatched. Here the CDR3 reads CASRGQLHRYTF. DNA for the CDR3: TGTGCCAGCAGGGGACAGCTCCATCGCTACACCTTC.

This chain connects TRBV6-4 to TRBJ2-2, with 7 positions matching TRBD1. Germline CDR1 reads MRHNA; CDR2 reads SNTAGT. The CDR3 loop spans 14 amino acids. The V and J ends lost 3 bases and 6 bases, in that order; junction bases with no gene match: 4. CDR3 DNA: TGTGCCAGCAGTGAAGGGGGCAGCGCCGGGGAGCTGTTTTTT. This encodes CASSEGGSAGELFF.

This rearrangement joins TRBV14 to TRBJ2-7; 11 nucleotides agree with TRBD1. Germline trimming cut 2 bases from V and 3 bases from J; bases unmatched to any gene: 3. The CDR3 runs to 15 residues. Germline V gene data show CDR1 as SGHDN and CDR2 as FVKESK. CDR3 sequence (DNA): TGTGCCAGCAGCCAACCCGGGACAGGGGGCTACGAGCAGTACTTC. Encoded protein: CASSQPGTGGYEQYF. The variable domain in full, completed from reference TRBV14 and TRBJ2-7, reads EAGVTQFPSHSVIEKGQTVTLRCDPISGHDNLYWYRRVMGKEIKFLLHFVKESKQDESGMPNNRFLAERTGGTYSTLKVQPAELEDSGVYFCASSQPGTGGYEQYFGPGTRLTVT.

The genes are TRBV7-2 and TRBJ1-2, with D uncertain. This CDR3 spans 14 amino acids. Trimming took off 1 base at V and 2 bases at J, with 8 bases between the two ends. Per germline, CDR1 SGHTA and CDR2 FQGNSA. CDR3 residues: CASSLEGRNYGYTF. CDR3 bases: TGTGCCAGCAGCTTAGAAGGCAGGAACTATGGCTACACCTTC.

The chain is built from TRBV11-3 and TRBJ1-6, with 10 nucleotides matching TRBD1. Germline CDR1 SGHNT, CDR2 YENEEA. The CDR3 sequence is 14 residues long. The J segment lost 9 bases and the V segment lost 3 bases, leaving 2 bases of the junction unmatched. The CDR3 protein is CASSLGTGVSPLHF. The CDR3 DNA sequence: TGTGCCAGCAGCTTGGGGACAGGGGTTTCACCCCTCCACTTT. The whole variable domain, filled in from reference TRBV11-3 and TRBJ1-6, reads EAGVVQSPRYKIIEKKQPVAFWCNPISGHNTLYWYLQNLGQGPELLIRYENEEAVDDSQLPKDRFSAERLKGVDSTLKIQPAELGDSAVYLCASSLGTGVSPLHFGNGTRLTVT.

V is TRBV28 and J is TRBJ2-1; D might be TRBD2 (6 bases). CDR3 size: 14 residues. The germline V gene has CDR1 MDHEN and CDR2 SYDVKM. Trimming stripped 6 bases from V and 12 bases from J, with 21 bases between. The CDR3 DNA reads as TGTGCCAGCAGACTATTAGCGCGACCGGAGGGGCAGTTCTTC. Translation: CASRLLARPEGQFF. The full variable domain, its missing parts supplied by reference TRBV28 and TRBJ2-1, is DVKVTQSSRYLVKRTGEKVFLECVQDMDHENMFWYRQDPGLGLRLIYFSYDVKMKEKGDIPEGYSVSREKKERFSLILESASTNQTSMYLCASRLLARPEGQFFGPGTRLTVL.

This clone has only one observation. The chain is built from TRBV30 and TRBJ1-4; TRBD1 matches 7 bases. The germline CDR1 and CDR2 sequences are GTSNPN and SVGIG (reference sequence). The CDR3 sequence is 14 residues long. V lost 0 bases and J lost 11; bases outside the gene matches: 9. As DNA, the CDR3 is TGTGCCTGGAGTGTACGACAGGGAGTTGAGAAACTGTTTTTT. Protein product: CAWSVRQGVEKLFF.

The rearrangement uses TRBV6-1 and TRBJ2-3; 9 bases agree with TRBD1. This CDR3 has 16 amino acids. Per germline, CDR1 MNHNS and CDR2 SASEGT. Germline trimming cut 4 bases from V and 5 bases from J; bases unmatched to any gene: 10. DNA of the CDR3: TGTGCCAGCAGTGCGGACCGGGGGACAGGGTTAGATACGCAGTATTTT. Encoded protein: CASSADRGTGLDTQYF.

This clone appeared a single time. CDR3 loop: CASSHTAGPGQGALWYYGYTF. CDR3 coding DNA: TGTGCCAGCAGCCATACGGCAGGCCCGGGACAGGGGGCTTTGTGGTACTATGGCTACACCTTC. The chain has TRBV13 and TRBJ1-2; 12 bases are a match to TRBD1. V trimming: 5 bases; J trimming: 3 bases; junction bases outside the gene matches: 22. CDR3 length equals 21 residues. Germline lookup yields CDR1 PRHDT and CDR2 FYEKMQ (reference sequence).

V usage is TRBV7-6 and J usage is TRBJ2-3, with a tentative D call TRBD2 (7 bases). Per the germline V gene, CDR1 is SGHVS and CDR2 is FNYEAQ. This CDR3 has 14 amino acids. V dropped 2 bases and J dropped 6 bases, with 12 bases sitting between them. As DNA, the CDR3 is TGTGCCAGCAGCTTATCGGGGGGCCAGGATACGCAGTATTTT. It translates to CASSLSGGQDTQYF.

V gene TRBV10-3 combines with J gene TRBJ1-6; maybe TRBD1 (6 bases). This CDR3 contains 15 residues. V dropped 6 bases and J dropped 10 bases, with 19 bases sitting between them. From germline, CDR1 is ENHRY and CDR2 SYGVKD. The CDR3 coding sequence is TGTGCCATCAGGGGGACACTCTCGGTAGGGTCACCCCTCCACTTT. It is translated as CAIRGTLSVGSPLHF.

The chain joins TRBV7-2 to TRBJ2-3; 8 positions agree with TRBD1. The CDR3 totals 13 residues. The junction had 2 bases not matched to a gene; V was cut back by 5 bases and J by 4 bases. Germline-derived CDR1 and CDR2 are SGHTA and FQGNSA. CDR3 sequence: CASSLDRADTQYF. CDR3 nucleotide sequence: TGTGCCAGCAGCCTGGACAGGGCAGATACGCAGTATTTT.

The genes are TRBV19 and TRBJ1-2, with 7 nucleotides matching TRBD1. With V trimmed by 5 bases and J by 2 bases, 5 bases remained unmatched. CDR1 and CDR2 (germline): LNHDA, SQIVND (reference sequence). The CDR3 loop spans 14 amino acids. The CDR3 coding sequence is TGTGCCAGTAGTCGCTCCAGGGGGAACTATGGCTACACCTTC. It is translated as CASSRSRGNYGYTF.

The chain has TRBV7-3 and TRBJ2-5; no clear D. CDR1 and CDR2 (germline): SGHTA, FQGTGA. This CDR3 is built from 13 residues. V was clipped by 3 bases and J by 3 bases, with 8 bases between them. The CDR3 DNA is TGTGCCAGCAGCTTGGCCCTAAAAGAGACCCAGTACTTC. Amino acid sequence: CASSLALKETQYF.

V and J are TRBV7-8 and TRBJ2-2; tentative D call: TRBD2 (5 bases). The length of the CDR3 is 14 residues. Germline CDR1 is SGHVS and CDR2 is FQNEAQ. Trimming shortened V by 1 base and J by 7 bases, and 10 bases separated the two germline ends. CDR3 in amino acids: CASSLGGQGGELFF. The CDR3, as DNA: TGTGCCAGCAGCTTAGGCGGGCAAGGCGGGGAGCTGTTTTTT.

The V gene is TRBV29-1, the J gene TRBJ2-3; tentative D call: TRBD2 (6 bases). CDR3 size: 13 residues. Trimming pared 3 bases from V and 2 bases from J, leaving 9 bases between. CDR1 is SQVTM, CDR2 ANQGSEA, per germline. CDR3 in amino acids: CSVDGGATDTQYF. The CDR3 DNA reads TGCAGCGTTGATGGCGGGGCCACAGATACGCAGTATTTT.

The chain links TRBV5-1 to TRBJ1-2; D perhaps matches TRBD1 (5 bases). The germline gives CDR1 SGHRS, CDR2 YFSETQ. CDR3 length: 14 amino acids. Trimming shortened V by 7 bases and J by 6 bases, and 19 bases separated the two germline ends. The CDR3 DNA follows: TGCGCCAGCCATATGATGGGGGGAGTGAATGGCTACACCTTC. Translated, it gives CASHMMGGVNGYTF.

V and J are TRBV11-1 and TRBJ1-1, with a tentative D call TRBD1 (6 bases). V dropped 4 bases and J dropped 1 base, with 19 bases sitting between them. Germline CDR1 and CDR2: SGHAT and FQDESV (reference sequence). The CDR3 contains 17 residues. This CDR3 reads CASSSIPLQGRNTEAFF. The CDR3 DNA reads as TGTGCCAGCAGCTCGATCCCGTTACAGGGAAGGAACACTGAAGCTTTCTTT.